This T cell receptor beta chain was documented in a study of CD8 T cells in Susac syndrome (dated by TCRdb to about 2019). For the wider study: Repertoire sequencing was used to test whether CD8+ T cell activation and differentiation in Susac syndrome was antigen driven. On the study overall, not on this receptor specifically: The number of individuals in the TCR sequencing and HLA analysis was acknowledged as relatively small.

Of note for this clonotype: The target of this receptor is not known. It has no much larger one-base neighbor in the sample; base qualities were not kept.

High-throughput TCR beta sequencing profiled peripheral blood CD8+ and CD4+ T cells from healthy donors, Susac syndrome patients and multiple sclerosis patients. Healthy donors were age- and sex-matched controls. Bulk CD8+ and CD4+ T cells were purified magnetically by negative isolation, whereas CD8+ TEMRA cells were enriched by FACS. Blood was collected in EDTA tubes and processed within 24 hours, with PBMCs isolated through density gradient centrifugation. PBMCs intended for TCR sequencing were cryopreserved in liquid nitrogen and thawed later in a water bath at 37 degrees C. Purity of sorted or isolated CD4+, CD8+ and CD8+ TEMRA cells was at least 90%. RNA was extracted with the RNeasy kit and roughly 0.45 to 1 ug was reverse transcribed using random hexamers. The immunoSEQ multiplex PCR assay, which covers 54 Vbeta and 13 Jbeta segments, was used to amplify TCR beta CDR3 regions. PCR amplification bias was corrected by using a synthetic template baseline for primer optimization and computational correction. The published analysis was carried out like this. Only productive sequences were kept, with reads annotated to V, D and J genes according to IMGT and analyzed in immunoSEQ Analyzer. Clonality was calculated as one minus the Shannon entropy normalized by log2 of the number of productive unique sequences. For each patient and control, public and private clones were evaluated among the 100 most prevalent clones. Clones were defined as Susac-specific if absent from the healthy and MS cohorts, from under 1,200 published viral clones and from other ImmuneACCESS disease sequences. TCRdb applied fastp at Q25 and MiXCR to the public reads, then kept only in-frame beta chains. Identical CDR3 proteins give one entry, which carries the most common genes and DNA. TCRdb assigned the V and J calls; the authors' analysis was not used. This sample holds some 120,000 distinct CDR3 sequences; 90% to 95% were observed only once. The ten largest clones represent more than 0.09% of the sample.

The sequence came from a human donor in good health. The sequenced sample consisted of CD4+ T cells from PBMCs.

In nucleotide form, the sequence is TGTGCCAGCTCACCGGACAGGTCCCACGAGCAGTACTTC. Its coded protein is CASSPDRSHEQYF. The rearranged chain carries TRBV18 and TRBJ2-7; 7 bases in the junction line up with TRBD1. Here V drops 3 bases and J drops 5 bases, and the junction holds 4 bases not matched to any gene. Its CDR3 holds 13 amino acids, cysteine through phenylalanine. The kept DNA is CDR3 alone, 39 bases in frame from the first base. The CDR1 and CDR2 encoded by the germline V gene are KGHSH and LQKENI.